Each of the 16 T cell receptor beta chains below was sequenced from the same sample in a study of control samples from healthy donors and cancer patients. Some clones are missing from TCRdb's copy, which holds only in-frame ones; the method was immunoSEQ multiplex PCR. The sample records 250,000 to 300,000 clones, roughly four fifths being singletons. Specimen: PBMCs. The receptors were gathered from a woman aged 55 to 70 with lung cancer.

This rearrangement joins TRBV4-1 to TRBJ1-1, with D perhaps TRBD1 (6 bases). This CDR3 contains 18 residues. Germline V gene sequence: CDR1 MGHRA, CDR2 YSYEKL. The V gene lost 4 bases and the J gene lost 4 bases, with 25 bases spanning the gap. The CDR3, as DNA: TGCGCCAGCAGCCTCATACCCACCACGGGACAAGTGAGCACTGAAGCTTTCTTT. This sequence encodes CASSLIPTTGQVSTEAFF.

The chain has TRBV9 and TRBJ2-7; 11 bases agree with TRBD1. The germline gives CDR1 SGDLS, CDR2 YYNGEE. The CDR3 is 15 amino acids. The J segment lost 0 bases and the V segment lost 2 bases, leaving 1 base of the junction unmatched. The CDR3 spells CASSVGQGVSYEQYF. The DNA for the CDR3 is TGTGCCAGCAGCGTGGGACAGGGGGTCTCCTACGAGCAGTACTTC.

This clone was seen a single time. The chain carries TRBV5-1 and TRBJ1-3; D might be TRBD1 (6 bases). Trimming stripped 0 bases from V and 3 bases from J, with 13 bases between. Germline CDR1 is SGHRS and CDR2 is YFSETQ. This CDR3 contains 16 residues. CDR3 bases: TGCGCCAGCAGCTTGGCCGGGGGGCGCGATGGAAACACCATATATTTT. Translated: CASSLAGGRDGNTIYF.

This clone appeared once. The chain has TRBV10-3 and TRBJ1-2; a possible D gene is TRBD1 (6 bases). This CDR3 spans 15 amino acids. With 5 bases removed from V and 0 bases from J, the gap between germline ends came to 13 bases. Germline assignment: CDR1 ENHRY and CDR2 SYGVKD. The CDR3 DNA sequence: TGTGCCATCAGTCTCAGGGGTACCTCTAACTATGGCTACACCTTC. Translated, it gives CAISLRGTSNYGYTF.

CDR3 nucleotides: TGTGCCAGCAGTGGCACAGGGGCCAGAGCCCAGCATTTT. This sequence encodes CASSGTGARAQHF. The chain carries TRBV27 and TRBJ1-5, with 7 positions matching TRBD1. The CDR3 length is 13 residues. Looked up from germline, CDR1 is MNHEY and CDR2 is SMNVEV (reference sequence). The J segment lost 11 bases and the V segment lost 5 bases, leaving 9 bases of the junction unmatched.

In its sample, this clone was seen a few times. This chain links TRBV19 with TRBJ1-1; tentative D call: TRBD1 (6 bases). The CDR3 extends over 15 amino acids. V was clipped by 4 bases and J by 2 bases, with 14 bases between them. Germline CDR1 reads LNHDA; CDR2 reads SQIVND (reference sequence). The CDR3 DNA reads as TGTGCCAGTAGTAGGGGGGGGCGGAGAAACACTGAAGCTTTCTTT. As protein: CASSRGGRRNTEAFF.

The V call is TRBV4-2, the J call TRBJ2-1, with D possibly TRBD2 on 5 matching bases. This CDR3 comprises 13 residues. V lost 5 bases, J lost 10 bases, and 15 bases lay in between. The germline CDR1 and CDR2 sequences are LGHNA and YNFKEQ. This CDR3 is CASSFNSGGEQFF. The CDR3 DNA follows: TGTGCCAGCAGCTTCAACAGCGGCGGGGAGCAGTTCTTC.

The chain joins TRBV5-1 to TRBJ1-3; D not certain. The CDR3 is made up of 14 amino acids. CDR1 and CDR2 (germline): SGHRS, YFSETQ. The V and J ends lost 1 base and 2 bases respectively, with 7 bases between them. CDR3 in amino acids: CASSLLGAGNTIYF. The CDR3 nucleotides read TGCGCCAGCAGCTTGCTAGGTGCTGGAAACACCATATATTTT.

This clone was picked up one time. The genes are TRBV6-6 and TRBJ1-3; 9 bases fit TRBD1. The V gene end was trimmed by 4 bases and the J gene end by 5 bases; junction bases not matched to a gene: 9. This CDR3 has 16 residues. CDR1 is MNHNY, CDR2 SVGAGI, per germline (reference sequence). CDR3 DNA: TGTGCCAGCAGTTCCAAGGGACAGGGAGGGAGAAACACCATATATTTT. Translation gives CASSSKGQGGRNTIYF.

The gene calls are TRBV5-6 and TRBJ2-2; D gene unclear. Per the germline V gene, CDR1 is SGHDT and CDR2 is YYEEEE. The CDR3 sequence is 16 residues long. Trimming removed 0 bases at V and 3 bases at J, with 12 bases between. The CDR3 region is CASSLVSNEHTGELFF. CDR3 DNA: TGTGCCAGCAGCTTGGTTTCAAACGAACACACCGGGGAGCTGTTTTTT.

V usage is TRBV10-3 and J usage is TRBJ2-1; no clear D. This CDR3 region has 12 residues. V dropped 0 bases and J dropped 4 bases, with 1 base sitting between them. Germline CDR1 reads ENHRY; CDR2 reads SYGVKD. The CDR3, as DNA: TGTGCCATCAGTGAGTCATACAATGAGCAGTTCTTC. This gives the protein CAISESYNEQFF.

This chain links TRBV11-2 with TRBJ1-4, with D hard to call. This CDR3 spans 14 amino acids. V was shortened by 5 bases and J by 7 bases, with 14 bases between the two germline ends. Germline values: CDR1 SGHAT, CDR2 FQNNGV. The CDR3 region is CASSQTDLGEKLFF. CDR3 nucleotide sequence: TGTGCCAGCAGCCAAACGGATTTGGGTGAAAAACTGTTTTTT. Filled out from reference TRBV11-2 and TRBJ1-4, the complete variable domain reads EAGVAQSPRYKIIEKRQSVAFWCNPISGHATLYWYQQILGQGPKLLIQFQNNGVVDDSQLPKDRFSAERLKGVDSTLKIQPAKLEDSAVYLCASSQTDLGEKLFFGSGTQLSVL.

Only a few counts were recorded for this clone. At the DNA level, this CDR3 is encoded by other sequences in the same sample as well. The chain is built from TRBV12-3 or TRBV12-4 and TRBJ1-2; D might be TRBD1 (5 bases). The CDR3 is 13 residues long. Trimming shortened V by 4 bases and J by 0 bases, and 6 bases separated the two germline ends. The CDR3 sequence: CASSSTANYGYTF. The CDR3, as DNA: TGTGCCAGCAGTTCGACAGCTAACTATGGCTACACCTTC.

The V call is TRBV6-5, the J call TRBJ2-1; 10 nucleotides align to TRBD2. The germline CDR1 and CDR2 sequences are MNHEY and SVGAGI. The CDR3 covers 14 residues. The J segment lost 9 bases and the V segment lost 8 bases, leaving 10 bases of the junction unmatched. The CDR3 DNA is TGTGCCAGCGTTCCTAGCGGGAGTTTTGGTGAGCAGTTCTTC. As protein: CASVPSGSFGEQFF.

The chain employs TRBV7-2 and TRBJ1-2, with a tentative D call TRBD1 (6 bases). The CDR3 has 12 amino acids. Germline lookup yields CDR1 SGHTA and CDR2 FQGNSA. V lost 5 bases, J lost 8 bases, and 12 bases lay in between. The CDR3, as DNA: TGTGCCAGCAGCCTACAGGGTCGGGGCTACACCTTC. It yields the protein CASSLQGRGYTF.

J is TRBJ2-1 and V is TRBV4-1; tentatively, D is TRBD2 (7 bases). The length of the CDR3 is 15 residues. V dropped 9 bases and J dropped 2 bases, with 17 bases sitting between them. CDR1 is MGHRA, CDR2 YSYEKL, per germline. CDR3 protein: CASQQSGGAYNEQFF. The CDR3 DNA reads as TGCGCCAGTCAGCAGTCGGGGGGCGCCTACAATGAGCAGTTCTTC.